This is a list of T cell receptor beta chains from one sample in a study of T-cell memory formation after mild COVID-19. In TCRdb, the 5' RACE reads were re-called with MiXCR into one record per CDR3 protein. This sample yields around 300,000 distinct CDR3 sequences, of which more than 15% are seen a single time; 20% to 25% belongs to the top ten. Source material: PBMCs or a T cell subset sorted from them (not recorded which). The origin of the receptors is a man in his late teens or twenties who had mild COVID-19 (a few samples of this study predate the infection). Cell type and time point are not known. CDR3s include the opening cysteine and the closing phenylalanine or tryptophan. The D gene is left open where the match is weak. Not every row has a clone size; where given, it reads once, few, many or a size class.

v_gene: TRBV2; j_gene: TRBJ1-1; abundance: -; d_gene: -; CDR3nt: TGTGCCAGCAGTGAAGACCCGGGCTTCACTGAAGCTTTCTTT; CDR3aa: CASSEDPGFTEAFF
v_gene: TRBV20-1; j_gene: TRBJ1-1; abundance: few; d_gene: -; CDR3nt: TGCAGTGCTAGAGATGGGGGGTGGAACACTGAAGCTTTCTTT; CDR3aa: CSARDGGWNTEAFF
v_gene: TRBV7-9; j_gene: TRBJ2-3; abundance: many; d_gene: -; CDR3nt: TGTGCCAGCATCAGACCGAGTAAAGGAGATACGCAGTATTTT; CDR3aa: CASIRPSKGDTQYF
v_gene: TRBV14; j_gene: TRBJ2-3; abundance: few; d_gene: TRBD1; CDR3nt: TGTGCCAGCAGCCAAGTTTTACAGGGGTTCGCGCAGTATTTT; CDR3aa: CASSQVLQGFAQYF
v_gene: TRBV20-1; j_gene: TRBJ1-1; abundance: few; d_gene: -; CDR3nt: TGCAGTGCCCCATCGCCCACAGGGATGAACACTGAAGCTTTCTTT; CDR3aa: CSAPSPTGMNTEAFF
v_gene: TRBV9; j_gene: TRBJ1-4; abundance: -; d_gene: -; CDR3nt: TGTGCCAGCAGCGTAGGTCGAAGGGTAAATGAAAAACTGTTTTTT; CDR3aa: CASSVGRRVNEKLFF
v_gene: TRBV7-3; j_gene: TRBJ1-2; abundance: few; d_gene: -; CDR3nt: TGTGCCAGCAGCCCCTCTGGGGACGCCTATGGCTACACCTTC; CDR3aa: CASSPSGDAYGYTF
v_gene: TRBV9; j_gene: TRBJ2-5; abundance: few; d_gene: TRBD2; CDR3nt: TGTGCCAGCAGCGTAACAGCGGGGGGGCGGGAGACCCAGTACTTC; CDR3aa: CASSVTAGGRETQYF
v_gene: TRBV7-2; j_gene: TRBJ2-7; abundance: few; d_gene: -; CDR3nt: TGTGCCAGCAGCTTAGCGGCCCAGGGGACCTACGAGCAGTACTTC; CDR3aa: CASSLAAQGTYEQYF
v_gene: TRBV19; j_gene: TRBJ2-3; abundance: few; d_gene: TRBD2; CDR3nt: TGTGCCAGTAGAAGGACTAGCGGGGGGCCCATTGGGGGCACAGATACGCAGTATTTT; CDR3aa: CASRRTSGGPIGGTDTQYF
v_gene: TRBV6-6; j_gene: TRBJ2-3; abundance: few; d_gene: TRBD2; CDR3nt: TGTGCCAGCAGTGCGCGGGGGGCAGGGAGGACAGATACGCAGTATTTT; CDR3aa: CASSARGAGRTDTQYF
v_gene: TRBV5-1; j_gene: TRBJ2-5; abundance: few; d_gene: -; CDR3nt: TGCGCCAGCAGCTTGTCGTCAGGAGAGACCCAGTACTTC; CDR3aa: CASSLSSGETQYF
v_gene: TRBV6-2/TRBV6-3; j_gene: TRBJ2-1; abundance: -; d_gene: TRBD2; CDR3nt: TGTGCCAGCAGAGCTAGCGGGGGGGCCGTAAATGAGCAGTTCTTC; CDR3aa: CASRASGGAVNEQFF
v_gene: TRBV7-2; j_gene: TRBJ1-3; abundance: -; d_gene: -; CDR3nt: TGTGCCAGCAGCCGGGACCCAGGCTCTGGAAACACCATATATTTT; CDR3aa: CASSRDPGSGNTIYF
v_gene: TRBV5-1; j_gene: TRBJ2-5; abundance: few; d_gene: TRBD2; CDR3nt: TGCGCCAGCAGCTTGGATAGCGGGGGGCTGGGAGAGACCCAGTACTTC; CDR3aa: CASSLDSGGLGETQYF
v_gene: TRBV5-1; j_gene: TRBJ1-2; abundance: -; d_gene: -; CDR3nt: TGCGCCAGCAGGGGAGCAGGGCGGTCGAATGGCTACACCTTC; CDR3aa: CASRGAGRSNGYTF
v_gene: TRBV6-5; j_gene: TRBJ2-5; abundance: -; d_gene: -; CDR3nt: TGTGCCAGCAGTCCGGACAGACCTGAAGAGACCCAGTACTTC; CDR3aa: CASSPDRPEETQYF
v_gene: TRBV2; j_gene: TRBJ2-3; abundance: -; d_gene: -; CDR3nt: TGTGCCAGCAGGCAGCTGGCGGGGTTCGGGACAGATACGCAGTATTTT; CDR3aa: CASRQLAGFGTDTQYF
v_gene: TRBV7-2; j_gene: TRBJ1-6; abundance: -; d_gene: -; CDR3nt: TGTGCCAGCAGCTCATGGGGCGGAGCGGGGAATTCACCCCTCCACTTT; CDR3aa: CASSSWGGAGNSPLHF
v_gene: TRBV5-1; j_gene: TRBJ2-3; abundance: many; d_gene: TRBD2; CDR3nt: TGCGCCAGCAGCTTGGAGCCGCGGGGGGAAGATACGCAGTATTTT; CDR3aa: CASSLEPRGEDTQYF
v_gene: TRBV7-3; j_gene: TRBJ1-2; abundance: few; d_gene: TRBD1; CDR3nt: TGTGCCAGCAGTCCAGCAGGTGGGACAGCCATTAACTATGGCTACACCTTC; CDR3aa: CASSPAGGTAINYGYTF
v_gene: TRBV4-3; j_gene: TRBJ2-7; abundance: few; d_gene: -; CDR3nt: TGCGCCAGCAGCCAGTACCGGGACAACTACGAGCAGTACTTC; CDR3aa: CASSQYRDNYEQYF
v_gene: TRBV2; j_gene: TRBJ2-7; abundance: many; d_gene: -; CDR3nt: TGTGCCAGCAGTGAAGCGCACGGCTCCTACGAGCAGTACTTC; CDR3aa: CASSEAHGSYEQYF
v_gene: TRBV6-2/TRBV6-3; j_gene: TRBJ1-5; abundance: few; d_gene: -; CDR3nt: TGTGCCAGCAGTTGGAGCCATGGGACGGCTTACGGACAGCCCCAGCATTTT; CDR3aa: CASSWSHGTAYGQPQHF
v_gene: TRBV7-9; j_gene: TRBJ1-2; abundance: few; d_gene: TRBD1; CDR3nt: TGTGCCAGCAGCTATGGACAGGGGCGAAACTATGGCTACACCTTC; CDR3aa: CASSYGQGRNYGYTF
v_gene: TRBV6-2/TRBV6-3; j_gene: TRBJ2-3; abundance: few; d_gene: TRBD1; CDR3nt: TGTGCCAGCAGCGTACAACCTCCGGACAGGGCCCCAGATACGCAGTATTTT; CDR3aa: CASSVQPPDRAPDTQYF
v_gene: TRBV7-2; j_gene: TRBJ2-5; abundance: -; d_gene: TRBD2; CDR3nt: TGTGCCAGCAGCTTACTGGGGAGGGGTCAAGAGACCCAGTACTTC; CDR3aa: CASSLLGRGQETQYF
v_gene: TRBV5-1; j_gene: TRBJ2-7; abundance: -; d_gene: -; CDR3nt: TGCGCCAGCAGCTTCCGGACAGATTCCTACGAGCAGTACTTC; CDR3aa: CASSFRTDSYEQYF
v_gene: TRBV7-8; j_gene: TRBJ1-2; abundance: few; d_gene: TRBD1; CDR3nt: TGTGCCAGCAGCACGCCGACAGGGGGATATGATGGCTACACCTTC; CDR3aa: CASSTPTGGYDGYTF